What follows are 10 T cell receptor beta chains derived from one specimen sequenced in a study of CD8 T cells in ankylosing spondylitis. TCRdb re-called the 5' RACE reads through MiXCR, storing one row per CDR3 protein. This sample has around 22,000 distinct CDR3 sequences, with 10% to 15% found just once. Sequencing used blood. These receptors came from a male donor with ankylosing spondylitis or in good health (not recorded which).

This clonotype was detected many times. The chain combines TRBV27 with TRBJ2-7; 8 bases line up with TRBD1. CDR3 length: 16 residues. Germline CDR1 reads MNHEY; CDR2 reads SMNVEV (reference sequence). The junction had 16 bases not matched to a gene; V was cut back by 7 bases and J by 5 bases. DNA of the CDR3: TGTGCCAGCACCCTCAGGTGGGACAGGTCAAGTGACGAGCAGTACTTC. It codes for CASTLRWDRSSDEQYF.

This clonotype appeared a few times. The gene calls are TRBV7-6 and TRBJ2-7; D gene uncertain. The CDR3 consists of 14 residues. V dropped 5 bases and J dropped 1 base, with 12 bases sitting between them. Germline lookup yields CDR1 SGHVS and CDR2 FNYEAQ. The CDR3 reads CASSPRAASYEQYF. The CDR3 DNA reads as TGTGCCAGCAGCCCCCGGGCCGCATCCTACGAGCAGTACTTC.

The chain is built from TRBV29-1 and TRBJ2-1; D could derive from TRBD1 or TRBD2 (5 bases each). The CDR3 covers 11 residues. The germline gives CDR1 SQVTM, CDR2 ANQGSEA. Trimming cost V 3 bases and J 12 bases, with 12 bases left between them. The CDR3 coding sequence is TGCAGCGTTGAGGGACCGAACGGGCAGTTCTTC. Translation: CSVEGPNGQFF.

The table lists this clonotype with many counts. This chain uses TRBV7-3 with TRBJ1-1; the D is unclear. The CDR3 contains 16 residues. Trimming removed 6 bases from V and 4 bases from J, with 21 bases in between. Germline values: CDR1 SGHTA, CDR2 FQGTGA. CDR3 bases: TGTGCCAGCAGTATGGACTCGGGCCAAAGAACCACTGAAGCTTTCTTT. Its translation: CASSMDSGQRTTEAFF.

This clonotype has more than one count but fewer than ten. The chain couples TRBV7-3 to TRBJ2-3; D possibly matches TRBD1 or TRBD2 (5 bases each). The V and J ends lost 8 bases and 3 bases respectively, with 12 bases between them. Germline V gene data show CDR1 as SGHTA and CDR2 as FQGTGA. The CDR3 is 13 residues long. This CDR3 is CASGAPGTDTQYF. The CDR3 DNA sequence: TGTGCCAGCGGGGCCCCGGGGACAGATACGCAGTATTTT.

This clonotype was recorded at least ten times. The chain is built from TRBV27 and TRBJ2-7; D tentatively fits TRBD1 or TRBD2 (5 bases each). V was clipped by 4 bases and J by 2 bases, with 12 bases between them. The germline gives CDR1 MNHEY, CDR2 SMNVEV (reference sequence). The CDR3 consists of 14 residues. CDR3 sequence: CASSSPGRTYEQYF. CDR3 sequence (DNA): TGTGCCAGCAGTTCGCCGGGGCGAACCTACGAGCAGTACTTC.

This clonotype was seen at least ten times. The chain carries TRBV3-1 and TRBJ2-3; D gene uncertain. Germline assignment: CDR1 LGHDT and CDR2 YNNKEL (reference sequence). The CDR3 is 14 residues long. V was shortened by 0 bases and J by 3 bases, with 7 bases between the two germline ends. The CDR3 sequence: CASSQDAGTDTQYF. CDR3 nucleotide sequence: TGTGCCAGCAGCCAAGACGCAGGAACAGATACGCAGTATTTT.

The rearrangement uses TRBV15 and TRBJ2-3, with 13 positions matching TRBD2. The junction had 1 base not matched to a gene; V was cut back by 6 bases and J by 4 bases. The CDR3 has 14 amino acids. Germline V CDR1 and CDR2: LNHNV, YYDKDF (reference sequence). The CDR3 nucleotides read TGTGCCACCAGGGGACTAGCGGGATCAGATACGCAGTATTTT. This encodes CATRGLAGSDTQYF.

The chain joins TRBV20-1 to TRBJ2-5; 12 bases agree with TRBD2. Germline CDR1 reads DFQATT; CDR2 reads SNEGSKA (reference sequence). J gave up 3 bases and V 4 bases, and 3 bases lay outside the gene matches. The CDR3 contains 14 residues. The CDR3 DNA reads as TGCAGTGCTACTAGACTAGCGGGAGAAGAGACCCAGTACTTC. Its protein is CSATRLAGEETQYF.

This chain connects TRBV7-9 to TRBJ2-1; D ambiguous. The CDR3 consists of 13 residues. V lost 3 bases and J lost 8, with 11 bases in between. Germline V gene sequence: CDR1 SEHNR, CDR2 FQNEAQ (reference sequence). The chain's CDR3 is CASSFLGFDEQFF. For the CDR3, the DNA is TGTGCCAGCAGCTTTTTAGGTTTCGATGAGCAGTTCTTC.